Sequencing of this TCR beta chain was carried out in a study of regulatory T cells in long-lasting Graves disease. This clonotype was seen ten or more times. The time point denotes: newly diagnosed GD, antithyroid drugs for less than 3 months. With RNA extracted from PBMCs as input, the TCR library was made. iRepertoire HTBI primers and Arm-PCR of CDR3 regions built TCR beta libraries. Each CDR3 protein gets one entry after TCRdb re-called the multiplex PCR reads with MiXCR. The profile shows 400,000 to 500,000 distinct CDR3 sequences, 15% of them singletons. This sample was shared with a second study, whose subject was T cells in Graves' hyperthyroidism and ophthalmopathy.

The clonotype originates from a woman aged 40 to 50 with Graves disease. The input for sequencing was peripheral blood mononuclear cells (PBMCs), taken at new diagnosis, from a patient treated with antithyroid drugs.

The CDR3 region is CSASVLAGSSTDTQYF. The DNA for the CDR3 is TGCAGTGCTAGTGTACTAGCGGGCTCTAGCACAGATACGCAGTATTTT. This chain connects TRBV20-1 to TRBJ2-3, with TRBD2 matching over 9 bases. Germline trimming cut 3 bases from V and 0 bases from J; bases unmatched to any gene: 7. Germline CDR1 and CDR2: DFQATT and SNEGSKA (reference sequence). The CDR3 has 16 amino acids.